These 28 T cell receptor beta chains were sequenced from one sample in a study of shared clonotypes between healthy human individuals. Sequencing was performed with immunoSEQ multiplex PCR; in TCRdb, only in-frame clones are kept and a portion is missing. This sample yields under 2,500,000 clones, of which approximately 96% are seen a single time; roughly 0.13% belongs to the top ten. The material sequenced was naive CD4+ T cells sorted from blood. Subset reported: CD45RA+ positively selected. Receptors were obtained from a man in his late teens or twenties in good health.

V is TRBV28 and J is TRBJ1-2, with 10 bases aligning to TRBD1. Trimming took 5 bases from V and 8 from J; bases not matched to a gene: 8. The CDR3 is 14 residues long. CDR1 is MDHEN, CDR2 SYDVKM, per germline. The CDR3 nucleotides read TGTGCCAGCAGTACAAGACAGGGGGCGAGGGGCTACACCTTC. Translating gives CASSTRQGARGYTF.

The J gene is TRBJ1-5, the V gene TRBV2; the D gene is possibly TRBD1 (6 bases). The germline V gene has CDR1 SNHLY and CDR2 FYNNEI. V shed 3 bases and J shed 1 base, with 10 bases lying between them. This CDR3 is built from 15 residues. CDR3 nucleotide sequence: TGTGCCAGCAGTGACCGACAGGTGAGCAATCAGCCCCAGCATTTT. Residues: CASSDRQVSNQPQHF.

This sequence joins TRBV5-1 and TRBJ1-2; D gene ambiguous. Between the trimmed V and J ends, which lost 3 bases and 5 bases, there was a span of 5 bases. CDR1 SGHRS and CDR2 YFSETQ come from the germline V gene. CDR3 length equals 11 residues. The CDR3 DNA reads as TGCGCCAGCAGCTCAGCGTATGGCTACACCTTC. Amino acid sequence: CASSSAYGYTF.

The chain links TRBV6-6 to TRBJ1-5; D is possibly TRBD1 (5 bases). The CDR3 consists of 15 residues. Germline CDR1 reads MNHNY; CDR2 reads SVGAGI (reference sequence). V was pared by 11 bases and J by 0 bases, with 17 bases between. CDR3 region: CACKDRSNSNQPQHF. The DNA for the CDR3 is TGTGCCTGTAAAGACAGATCCAATAGCAATCAGCCCCAGCATTTT.

The rearrangement links TRBV30 to TRBJ2-1; a weak D match, TRBD2 (5 bases). CDR1 is GTSNPN, CDR2 SVGIG, per germline (reference sequence). The CDR3 is made up of 15 amino acids. V gave up 2 bases and J gave up 0 bases, with 11 bases separating them. For the CDR3, the DNA is TGTGCCTGGAGTTTAGGACTCGACTCCTACAATGAGCAGTTCTTC. This codes for CAWSLGLDSYNEQFF. The full variable domain, its missing parts supplied by reference TRBV30 and TRBJ2-1, is SQTIHQWPATLVQPVGSPLSLECTVEGTSNPNLYWYRQAAGRGLQLLFYSVGIGQISSEVPQNLSASRPQDRQFILSSKKLLLSDSGFYLCAWSLGLDSYNEQFFGPGTRLTVL.

The rearrangement uses TRBV6-5 and TRBJ2-7, with TRBD2 matching over 7 bases. Germline-derived CDR1 and CDR2 are MNHEY and SVGAGI. The CDR3 consists of 15 residues. Germline trimming cut 0 bases from V and 2 bases from J; bases unmatched to any gene: 4. The CDR3 loop is CASSYSRLAAYEQYF. CDR3 sequence (DNA): TGTGCCAGCAGTTACTCGAGGCTAGCGGCCTACGAGCAGTACTTC.

The V and J genes are TRBV6-5 and TRBJ1-2; D uncertain. The V end was cut by 6 bases, the J end by 4 bases, with 9 bases between. Germline V CDR1 and CDR2: MNHEY, SVGAGI. The CDR3 has 12 residues. CDR3 region: CASREGPYGYTF. CDR3 in DNA: TGTGCCAGCAGGGAAGGCCCCTATGGCTACACCTTC.

This rearrangement joins TRBV29-1 to TRBJ2-1; D is unresolved. V lost 2 bases, J lost 7 bases, and 6 bases lay in between. This CDR3 spans 11 amino acids. CDR1 is SQVTM and CDR2 is ANQGSEA in the germline V gene. The CDR3 DNA sequence: TGCAGCGTTGAATCGGTAAATGAGCAGTTCTTC. It encodes CSVESVNEQFF.

The chain has TRBV19 and TRBJ2-1, with D tentatively TRBD1 (7 bases). The CDR3 is made up of 14 amino acids. V lost 3 bases and J lost 6, with 12 bases in between. Germline CDR1 reads LNHDA; CDR2 reads SQIVND (reference sequence). CDR3 protein: CASSMQGGSNEQFF. CDR3 bases: TGTGCCAGTAGTATGCAGGGGGGAAGCAATGAGCAGTTCTTC.

The chain recombines TRBV2 with TRBJ2-7, with 7 bases fitting TRBD1. Trimming at V came to 6 bases and at J to 2 bases, leaving 10 bases not matched to a gene. Germline V gives CDR1 SNHLY, CDR2 FYNNEI. This CDR3 contains 15 residues. CDR3 nucleotides: TGTGCCAGCAGATTGACAGGGATAGGGACCTACGAGCAGTACTTC. As protein: CASRLTGIGTYEQYF.

The CDR3 protein is CASSQGVLEITDTQYF. The CDR3 DNA reads TGCGCCAGCAGCCAAGGAGTCTTAGAGATCACAGATACGCAGTATTTT. The chain combines TRBV4-1 with TRBJ2-3, with D uncertain. The CDR3 has 16 residues. Trimming took off 1 base at V and 2 bases at J, with 13 bases between the two ends. CDR1 MGHRA and CDR2 YSYEKL come from the germline V gene.

The chain couples TRBV27 to TRBJ1-6, with D unresolved. The germline CDR1 and CDR2 sequences are MNHEY and SMNVEV (reference sequence). The length of the CDR3 is 13 residues. V gave up 1 base and J gave up 9 bases, with 7 bases separating them. The DNA for the CDR3 is TGTGCCAGCAGTTTATGGCTGGGTTCACCCCTCCACTTT. Amino acid sequence: CASSLWLGSPLHF.

V usage is TRBV10-2 and J usage is TRBJ2-5; 11 nucleotides align to TRBD2. Germline-derived CDR1 and CDR2 are WSHSY and SAAADI. This CDR3 comprises 17 residues. V shed 0 bases and J 5 bases; nucleotides not matched to a gene: 8. The CDR3 nucleotides are TGCGCCAGCAGTGAGTCGGTTAGCGGGAGGGTTCGCGAGACCCAGTACTTC. Translated: CASSESVSGRVRETQYF.

V is TRBV2 and J is TRBJ2-7; no clear D. Trimming removed 2 bases from V and 0 bases from J, with 11 bases in between. This CDR3 region has 15 residues. Germline lookup yields CDR1 SNHLY and CDR2 FYNNEI. The CDR3 DNA sequence: TGTGCCAGCAGTGAAATACAGATCGTCTCCTACGAGCAGTACTTC. Residues: CASSEIQIVSYEQYF.

CDR3 sequence (DNA): TGTGCCAGCAGTGCCACGTCTGCTCAGCCCCAGCATTTT. Amino acid sequence: CASSATSAQPQHF. The chain has TRBV25-1 and TRBJ1-5; D gene unclear. CDR1 is MGHDK, CDR2 SYGVNS, per germline. Trimming shortened V by 4 bases and J by 6 bases, and 10 bases separated the two germline ends. The CDR3 covers 13 residues.

The rearrangement uses TRBV7-2 and TRBJ2-1; TRBD2 matches at 12 bases. The CDR3 is 15 amino acids. V was clipped by 5 bases and J by 8 bases; unmatched bases: 7. Looked up from germline, CDR1 is SGHTA and CDR2 is FQGNSA. This chain's CDR3 is CASSRGLAGTDEQFF. The DNA of the CDR3 is TGTGCCAGCAGCCGAGGACTAGCGGGGACTGATGAGCAGTTCTTC.

The chain is built from TRBV29-1 and TRBJ2-6; no clear D. V was trimmed by 5 bases and J by 2 bases, leaving 4 bases between them. CDR3 length: 12 residues. CDR1 and CDR2 (germline): SQVTM, ANQGSEA. CDR3 nucleotide sequence: TGCAGCGTTATAACTGGGGCCAACGTCCTGACTTTC. Amino acid sequence: CSVITGANVLTF.

The chain uses TRBV28 and TRBJ1-4; D remains ambiguous. V dropped 2 bases and J dropped 0 bases, with 4 bases sitting between them. This CDR3 contains 14 residues. Germline CDR1 MDHEN, CDR2 SYDVKM. DNA of the CDR3: TGTGCCAGCAGTTTACCTGCAACTAATGAAAAACTGTTTTTT. Its translation: CASSLPATNEKLFF.

V usage is TRBV21-1 and J usage is TRBJ2-7. TRBV21-1 counts as a pseudogene. The CDR3 extends over 11 amino acids. The CDR3 nucleotides read TGTGCCAGCAGCAAAAACTACGAGCAGTACTTC. This codes for CASSKNYEQYF.

The J gene is TRBJ2-7, the V gene TRBV30; maybe TRBD1 (5 bases). The length of the CDR3 is 14 residues. CDR1 is GTSNPN and CDR2 is SVGIG in the germline V gene (reference sequence). The V gene lost 0 bases and the J gene lost 2 bases, with 11 bases spanning the gap. In DNA, the CDR3 is TGTGCCTGGAGTGTATCTGCAGGGCCCTACGAGCAGTACTTC. As protein: CAWSVSAGPYEQYF.

The chain couples TRBV27 to TRBJ1-6, with 8 bases matching TRBD1. With 4 bases clipped from V and 11 bases from J, the junction kept 10 bases outside the gene matches. Germline CDR1 and CDR2: MNHEY and SMNVEV (reference sequence). This CDR3 is 15 amino acids long. CDR3 sequence: CASSWDRQGGPPLHF. CDR3 nucleotide sequence: TGTGCCAGCAGTTGGGACAGGCAAGGGGGCCCACCCCTCCACTTT.

The V and J genes are TRBV30 and TRBJ1-6; tentative D call: TRBD1 (6 bases). This CDR3 comprises 14 residues. Trimming removed 0 bases from V and 9 bases from J, with 12 bases in between. Germline V gene data show CDR1 as GTSNPN and CDR2 as SVGIG (reference sequence). The CDR3 spells CAWSVGAEGSPLHF. The CDR3, as DNA: TGTGCCTGGAGTGTGGGGGCAGAGGGTTCACCCCTCCACTTT. Full variable domain (remainder filled in from reference TRBV30 and TRBJ1-6): SQTIHQWPATLVQPVGSPLSLECTVEGTSNPNLYWYRQAAGRGLQLLFYSVGIGQISSEVPQNLSASRPQDRQFILSSKKLLLSDSGFYLCAWSVGAEGSPLHFGNGTRLTVT.

Notes on this clone: The sample contains more than one DNA sequence encoding this CDR3. V usage is TRBV7-2 and J usage is TRBJ2-1; 10 bases are a match to TRBD2. The CDR3 is 12 residues long. The germline V gene encodes CDR1 SGHTA and CDR2 FQGNSA. In DNA, the CDR3 is TGTGCGAGCGGGAGGGGGTACAATGAGCAGTTCTTC. It codes for CASGRGYNEQFF.

The sample holds one count of this clone. This sequence joins TRBV28 and TRBJ1-1; TRBD1 matches at 7 bases. Germline-derived CDR1 and CDR2 are MDHEN and SYDVKM. V was pared by 8 bases and J by 4 bases, with 10 bases of the junction left unmatched. This CDR3 region has 14 residues. CDR3 sequence (DNA): TGTGCCAGCGGATCGCGAACAGGGGCCACTGAAGCTTTCTTT. Its protein is CASGSRTGATEAFF. The entire variable domain, with the rest obtained from reference TRBV28 and TRBJ1-1, is as follows: DVKVTQSSRYLVKRTGEKVFLECVQDMDHENMFWYRQDPGLGLRLIYFSYDVKMKEKGDIPEGYSVSREKKERFSLILESASTNQTSMYLCASGSRTGATEAFFGQGTRLTVV.

V gene TRBV27 combines with J gene TRBJ1-2; D is possibly TRBD1 (6 bases). The ends were cut back, 3 bases at V and 5 bases at J, with 10 bases in the middle. In germline, CDR1 is MNHEY, CDR2 SMNVEV (reference sequence). The CDR3 loop spans 13 amino acids. The CDR3: CASSLAGAYGYTF. The DNA for the CDR3 is TGTGCCAGCAGTTTGGCAGGGGCATATGGCTACACCTTC.

V gene TRBV27 combines with J gene TRBJ1-1; D not resolved. Trimming pared 4 bases from V and 1 base from J, leaving 7 bases between. The CDR3 has 13 amino acids. The germline V gene has CDR1 MNHEY and CDR2 SMNVEV (reference sequence). Here the CDR3 DNA reads TGTGCCAGCAGTTACCTGGAGAACACTGAAGCTTTCTTT. Amino acid sequence: CASSYLENTEAFF.

The CDR3 loop is CASSISRQPQHF. For the CDR3, the DNA is TGTGCCAGTAGTATAAGTCGTCAGCCCCAGCATTTT. The chain has TRBV19 and TRBJ1-5; D unclear. This CDR3 has 12 amino acids. V was cut by 2 bases and J by 6 bases, with 5 bases left in between. Germline V lookup: CDR1 LNHDA, CDR2 SQIVND (reference sequence).

V and J are TRBV9 and TRBJ1-2, with 9 positions matching TRBD1. This CDR3 comprises 18 residues. The trim removed 1 base at V and 4 bases at J, leaving 14 bases unmatched. The germline gives CDR1 SGDLS, CDR2 YYNGEE. The CDR3 region has the DNA TGTGCCAGCAGCGTACGGGACAGGGAGAAGGAAGGGGCCTATGGCTACACCTTC. This translates into CASSVRDREKEGAYGYTF.